The 8 T cell receptor beta chains listed next were all sequenced from one sample in a study of cytomegalovirus exposure and HLA in healthy donors. It was with 60 Vbeta and 13 Jbeta primers that the PCR ran. Data came from immunoSEQ multiplex PCR; TCRdb stores just in-frame clones and leaves some out. The repertoire holds 110,000 to 150,000 clones, with about four fifths as singletons. Sequenced sample: PBMCs. The receptors come from a young man in good health and CMV-seropositive.

The chain recombines TRBV5-1 with TRBJ2-7; 9 bases match TRBD2. CDR1 and CDR2 from the germline V gene are SGHRS and YFSETQ. The CDR3 runs to 14 residues. V gave up 4 bases and J gave up 2 bases; unmatched junction bases: 4. The CDR3 DNA reads as TGCGCCAGCAGCGGGCGGGAGGGGACCTACGAGCAGTACTTC. Protein product: CASSGREGTYEQYF. The full variable domain, completed using reference TRBV5-1 and TRBJ2-7, is KAGVTQTPRYLIKTRGQQVTLSCSPISGHRSVSWYQQTPGQGLQFLFEYFSETQRNKGNFPGRFSGRQFSNSRSEMNVSTLELGDSALYLCASSGREGTYEQYFGPGTRLTVT.

This rearrangement joins TRBV6-6 to TRBJ1-2, with D hard to call. Per the germline V gene, CDR1 is MNHNY and CDR2 is SVGAGI (reference sequence). This CDR3 comprises 14 residues. V shed 2 bases and J shed 7 bases, with 14 bases lying between them. The CDR3 DNA sequence: TGTGCCAGCAGTTACGAAACGACCGGGAGTGGCTACACCTTC. Translation: CASSYETTGSGYTF.

The CDR3 loop reads CASSVRTGGNNEQFF. The CDR3 bases are TGTGCCAGCAGCGTCAGGACAGGGGGGAACAATGAGCAGTTCTTC. This chain joins TRBV9 and TRBJ2-1, with 10 bases matching TRBD1. From germline, CDR1 is SGDLS and CDR2 YYNGEE. The V and J ends lost 2 bases and 5 bases, in that order; junction bases with no gene match: 4. This CDR3 spans 15 amino acids.

The rearrangement joins TRBV4-1 to TRBJ2-1; 12 bases map to TRBD2. Germline loops: CDR1 MGHRA, CDR2 YSYEKL. This CDR3 spans 15 amino acids. V shed 4 bases, J shed 7 bases, and the junction held 5 bases outside the gene matches. CDR3 region: CASSLTSGRWNEQFF. DNA of the CDR3: TGCGCCAGCAGCCTGACTAGCGGGAGATGGAATGAGCAGTTCTTC.

The chain recombines TRBV30 with TRBJ2-1, with D maybe TRBD2 (6 bases). Trimming shortened V by 4 bases and J by 4 bases, and 8 bases separated the two germline ends. The CDR3 spans 12 residues. Germline V gene sequence: CDR1 GTSNPN, CDR2 SVGIG (reference sequence). The CDR3 region is CAWTGTYNEQFF. The CDR3 region has the DNA TGTGCCTGGACAGGGACTTACAATGAGCAGTTCTTC.

This clone was observed a handful of times. The chain links TRBV9 to TRBJ1-6; D is perhaps TRBD1 (5 bases). The germline CDR1 and CDR2 sequences are SGDLS and YYNGEE. There are 14 residues in the CDR3. V lost 3 bases, J lost 8 bases, and 12 bases lay in between. The CDR3 nucleotides read TGTGCCAGCAGCGGGGGGGGATGGGATTCACCCCTCCACTTT. Its protein product is CASSGGGWDSPLHF.

The V call is TRBV28, the J call TRBJ1-1; D is perhaps TRBD1 (5 bases). V was shortened by 3 bases and J by 4 bases, with 9 bases between the two germline ends. CDR3 length equals 13 residues. Germline CDR1 is MDHEN and CDR2 is SYDVKM. This CDR3 reads CASSFGGSTEAFF. In DNA, the CDR3 is TGTGCCAGCAGTTTTGGGGGGAGCACTGAAGCTTTCTTT. The full variable domain, completed using reference TRBV28 and TRBJ1-1, is DVKVTQSSRYLVKRTGEKVFLECVQDMDHENMFWYRQDPGLGLRLIYFSYDVKMKEKGDIPEGYSVSREKKERFSLILESASTNQTSMYLCASSFGGSTEAFFGQGTRLTVV.

J is TRBJ2-5 and V is TRBV4-1; TRBD1 agrees at 7 bases. The CDR3 sequence is 14 residues long. The germline V gene encodes CDR1 MGHRA and CDR2 YSYEKL. Germline trimming cut 5 bases from V and 5 bases from J; bases unmatched to any gene: 8. Here the CDR3 reads CASSGQEREETQYF. The CDR3 DNA follows: TGCGCCAGCAGCGGACAGGAAAGGGAGGAGACCCAGTACTTC.